This passage covers 2 T cell receptor beta chains from one sample sequenced in a study of CD8 T cells in ankylosing spondylitis (TCRdb year 2017). Receptor amplification or capture employed 5' RACE. TCRdb lists the instrument as Illumina HiSeq 2500. TCRdb applied fastp at Q25 and MiXCR to the public reads, then kept only in-frame beta chains. Every distinct CDR3 protein forms one entry, paired with its most common genes and DNA. This sample comprises about 110,000 distinct CDR3 sequences, more than 20% of them detected only once. Roughly 12% of the sample is held by the ten biggest clonotypes. Sequencing used synovial fluid, either unsorted or a sorted T cell fraction (not recorded which). These TCRs come from a male donor with ankylosing spondylitis.

This chain links TRBV5-1 with TRBJ2-7, with 7 bases lining up with TRBD1. Trimming removed 5 bases from V and 3 bases from J; junction bases left unmatched: 11. In germline, CDR1 is SGHRS, CDR2 YFSETQ. The CDR3 spans 15 residues. The CDR3, as DNA: TGCGCCAGCAGTCCTGACAGGGCTACAATCTACGAGCAGTACTTC. Amino acids: CASSPDRATIYEQYF.

The V gene is TRBV30, the J gene TRBJ2-6, with TRBD2 as a possible D gene (5 bases). From germline, CDR1 is GTSNPN and CDR2 SVGIG (reference sequence). The CDR3 covers 15 residues. The V end was cut by 2 bases, the J end by 0 bases, with 8 bases between. The CDR3 here is CAWSLAGSGANVLTF. In DNA, the CDR3 is TGTGCCTGGAGTCTAGCCGGCTCTGGGGCCAACGTCCTGACTTTC.